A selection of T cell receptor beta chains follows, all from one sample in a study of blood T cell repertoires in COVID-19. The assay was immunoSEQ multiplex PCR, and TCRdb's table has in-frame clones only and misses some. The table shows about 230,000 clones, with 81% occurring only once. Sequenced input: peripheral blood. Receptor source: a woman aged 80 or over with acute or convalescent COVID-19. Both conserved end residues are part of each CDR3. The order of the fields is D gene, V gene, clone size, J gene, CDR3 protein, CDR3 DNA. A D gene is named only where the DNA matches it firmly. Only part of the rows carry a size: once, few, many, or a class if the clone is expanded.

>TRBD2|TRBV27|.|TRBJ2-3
CASSLRGLAGAVTRDTQYF
TGTGCCAGCAGTTTACGCGGACTAGCGGGGGCCGTCACGAGAGATACGCAGTATTTT
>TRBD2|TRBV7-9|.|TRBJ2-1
CASSLTSGSVVLFF
TGTGCCAGCAGCTTAACTAGCGGGAGTGTCGTTCTGTTCTTC
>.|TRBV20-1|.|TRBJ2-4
CSASRQVAAKNIQYF
TGCAGTGCTAGTCGGCAGGTCGCAGCCAAAAACATTCAGTACTTC
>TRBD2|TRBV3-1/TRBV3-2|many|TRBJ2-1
CASSQDPGGGTNEQFF
TGTGCCAGCAGCCAAGATCCTGGCGGGGGGACCAATGAGCAGTTCTTC
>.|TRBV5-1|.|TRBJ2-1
CASSPPSDSYNEQFF
TGCGCCAGCAGCCCACCGAGCGACTCCTACAATGAGCAGTTCTTC
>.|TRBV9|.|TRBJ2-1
CASSKTGTGYNEQFF
TGTGCCAGCAGCAAAACCGGGACTGGATACAATGAGCAGTTCTTC
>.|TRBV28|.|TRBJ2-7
CASSLTGPSYEQYF
TGTGCCAGCAGTTTGACAGGACCCTCCTACGAGCAGTACTTC
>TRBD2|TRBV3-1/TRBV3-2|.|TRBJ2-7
CASSRGVVAGVFEQYF
TGTGCCAGCAGCCGGGGGGTGGTTGCGGGAGTCTTTGAGCAGTACTTC
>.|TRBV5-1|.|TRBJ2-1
CASSLAPTAYNEQFF
TGCGCCAGCAGCTTGGCTCCAACAGCCTACAATGAGCAGTTCTTC
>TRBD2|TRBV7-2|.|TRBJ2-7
CASSKLAGGRYEQYF
TGTGCCAGCAGCAAACTAGCGGGGGGCCGCTACGAGCAGTACTTC
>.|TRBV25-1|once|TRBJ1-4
CASSDLITTGEKLFF
TGTGCCAGCAGTGATCTAATAACTACCGGGGAAAAACTGTTTTTT
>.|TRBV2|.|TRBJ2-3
CASSIGVDTQYF
TGTGCCAGCAGCATCGGGGTCGATACGCAGTATTTT
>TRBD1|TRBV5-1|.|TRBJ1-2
CASSLDRGLDGYTF
TGCGCCAGCAGCTTGGACAGGGGGCTCGATGGCTACACCTTC
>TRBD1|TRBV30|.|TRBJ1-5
CAWSADRGANQPQHF
TGTGCCTGGAGTGCAGACAGGGGTGCCAATCAGCCCCAGCATTTT
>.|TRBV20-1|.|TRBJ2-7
CSASFLSYEQYF
TGCAGTGCTAGTTTTCTCTCCTACGAGCAGTACTTC
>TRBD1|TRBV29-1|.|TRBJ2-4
CSVRTGRNIQYF
TGCAGCGTTCGGACAGGGAGAAACATTCAGTACTTC
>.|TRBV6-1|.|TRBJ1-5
CASSEVNSNQPQHF
TGTGCCAGCAGTGAAGTCAATAGCAATCAGCCCCAGCATTTT
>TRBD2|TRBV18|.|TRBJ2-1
CASSRNSGRNYNEQFF
TGTGCCAGCTCGCGGAATAGCGGGAGGAATTACAATGAGCAGTTCTTC
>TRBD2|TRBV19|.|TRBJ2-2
CASRPTLAGINGELFF
TGTGCCAGCAGGCCCACACTAGCGGGAATTAACGGGGAGCTGTTTTTT
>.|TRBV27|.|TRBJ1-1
CASSDITRQNTEAFF
TGTGCCAGCAGTGATATAACACGACAGAACACTGAAGCTTTCTTT
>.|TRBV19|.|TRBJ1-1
CASSIDRDTEAFF
TGTGCCAGTAGTATAGATCGGGACACTGAAGCTTTCTTT
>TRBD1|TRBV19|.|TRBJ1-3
CASSGQGRNTIYF
TGTGCCAGTAGCGGACAGGGGAGAAACACCATATATTTT
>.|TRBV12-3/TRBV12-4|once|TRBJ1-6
CASSLGQKISLHF
TGTGCCAGCAGTTTAGGGCAGAAAATCTCCCTCCACTTT
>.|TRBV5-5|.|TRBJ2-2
CASSPQELTPGELFF
TGTGCCAGCAGCCCGCAAGAGCTCACGCCTGGGGAGCTGTTTTTT